This T cell receptor beta chain is from a study of T cell clones after liver transplantation. Study overall: A pre-transplant mixed lymphocyte reaction with TCRbeta sequencing defined graft-donor-reactive clones followed in post-transplant blood. Tolerant meant at least one year fully off immunosuppression without liver enzymes above twice normal. Draws occurred before transplant, before withdrawal, and after complete or failed withdrawal.

This clone showed up just once. Germline V gene data show CDR1 as MNHNY and CDR2 as SVGAGI (reference sequence). After removal of 6 bases from V and 4 bases from J, the junction contained 8 bases not matched to a gene. The CDR3 extends over 14 amino acids. Generated by immunoSEQ multiplex PCR, the TCRdb table keeps only in-frame clones and is missing some. The repertoire holds about 71,000 clones, with about 80% as singletons. The V call is TRBV6-6, the J call TRBJ1-2; 7 nucleotides match TRBD1. The clonotype was recovered from a human patient who received a liver transplant. The T cells may partly be graft donor cells. The sample was CD4+ T cells from blood, taken 12 months after liver transplant. The CDR3 reads CASSPTGVGYGYTF. In DNA form, the CDR3 reads TGTGCCAGCAGCCCCACAGGGGTCGGCTATGGCTACACCTTC.